This T cell receptor beta chain was found in a study of identical twins. This clonotype was seen a few times. No antigen is known for it. A universal primer site came from template switching; cDNA carried unique molecular identifiers. TCRdb re-called the 5' RACE reads with MiXCR, one entry per CDR3 protein. Altogether 700,000 or so distinct CDR3 sequences are present, 8.6% being singletons, with the ten largest covering 0.8% to 1%. Broader study findings: There were fewer insertions in abundant cord blood beta clonotypes, but memory repertoires showed no such pattern.

The CDR3 has 16 amino acids. V lost 1 base and J lost 5; bases outside the gene matches: 8. Germline V CDR1 and CDR2: SNHLY, FYNNEI. This same sample was also part of a study on yellow fever vaccine responses in identical twins. That source adds: Twins' vaccine T cell response reportedly seemed partly convergent, partly personalized.

The V gene is TRBV2, the J gene TRBJ2-1; 7 bases line up with TRBD1. Sequenced: PBMCs. This sequence originates from a woman younger than 35 in good health. The CDR3 is CASSEVTGLENNEQFF. Here the CDR3 DNA reads TGTGCCAGCAGTGAAGTGACAGGGTTGGAGAACAATGAGCAGTTCTTC. Full variable domain (rest looked up from reference TRBV2 and TRBJ2-1): EPEVTQTPSHQVTQMGQEVILRCVPISNHLYFYWYRQILGQKVEFLVSFYNNEISEKSEIFDDQFSVERPDGSNFTLKIRSTKLEDSAMYFCASSEVTGLENNEQFFGPGTRLTVL.